The clone carrying this TCR beta chain was counted at least ten times. Its specificity is unknown. The entry originates in a study of Graves' ophthalmopathy and Graves' hyperthyroidism. Whole-study findings and limits: The model predicted progression of ophthalmopathy with a sensitivity of 60% to 71%, and its specificity was 72% to 80%. The blood repertoire also included most expanded thyroid clonotypes above 0.001 frequency. Between ophthalmopathy and stable hyperthyroidism, a 13-signature model drew a separation with approximately 90% sensitivity and around 80% specificity.

The stable label applied to hyperthyroidism with no ophthalmopathy within 18 months of follow-up. V lost 7 bases and J lost 4; bases outside the gene matches: 6. Germline V gene data show CDR1 as MNHNS and CDR2 as SASEGT. CDR3 length: 13 residues. The study amplified TCR beta CDR3 regions using RNA transcripts. HTBI primers primed a first-round RT-PCR, and a second-round multiplex PCR followed. TCRdb re-derived calls from the multiplex PCR reads in MiXCR, one entry per CDR3 protein. The sample holds hundreds of thousands of distinct CDR3 sequences, 15% seen once. This TCR derives from a woman aged 18-30 years with stable Graves' hyperthyroidism. Sample: peripheral blood. The genes are TRBV6-1 and TRBJ2-7; 8 bases fit TRBD1. CDR3 in DNA: TGTGCCAGCAACCGGGACAGGATATACGAGCAGTACTTC. Translation gives CASNRDRIYEQYF.